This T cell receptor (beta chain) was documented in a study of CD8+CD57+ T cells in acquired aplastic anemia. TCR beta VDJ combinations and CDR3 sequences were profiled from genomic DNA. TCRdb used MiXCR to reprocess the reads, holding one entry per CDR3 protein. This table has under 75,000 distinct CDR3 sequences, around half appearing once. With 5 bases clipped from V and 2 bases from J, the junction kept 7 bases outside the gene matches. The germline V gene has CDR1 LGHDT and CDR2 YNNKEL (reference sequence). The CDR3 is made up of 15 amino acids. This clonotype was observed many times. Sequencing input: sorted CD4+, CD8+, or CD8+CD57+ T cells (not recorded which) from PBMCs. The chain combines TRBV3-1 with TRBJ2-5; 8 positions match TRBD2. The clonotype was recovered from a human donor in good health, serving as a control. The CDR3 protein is CASSRLRGAQETQYF. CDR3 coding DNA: TGTGCCAGCAGCAGACTGCGGGGGGCGCAAGAGACCCAGTACTTC.